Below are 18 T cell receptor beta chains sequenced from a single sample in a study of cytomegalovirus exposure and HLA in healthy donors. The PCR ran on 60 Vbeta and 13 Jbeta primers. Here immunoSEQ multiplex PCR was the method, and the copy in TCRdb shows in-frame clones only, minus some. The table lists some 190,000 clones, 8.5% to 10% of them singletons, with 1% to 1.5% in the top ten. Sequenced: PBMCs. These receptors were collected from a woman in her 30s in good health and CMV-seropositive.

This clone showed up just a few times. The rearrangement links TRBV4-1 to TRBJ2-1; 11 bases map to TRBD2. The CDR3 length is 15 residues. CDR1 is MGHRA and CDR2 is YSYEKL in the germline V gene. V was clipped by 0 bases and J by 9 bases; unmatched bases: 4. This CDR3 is CASSQEVAGGPEQFF. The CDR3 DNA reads TGCGCCAGCAGCCAAGAGGTAGCGGGAGGGCCTGAGCAGTTCTTC.

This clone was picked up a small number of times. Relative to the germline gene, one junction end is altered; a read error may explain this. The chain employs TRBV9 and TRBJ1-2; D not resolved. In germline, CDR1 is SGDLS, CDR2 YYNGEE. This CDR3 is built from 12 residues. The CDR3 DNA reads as TGTGCCAGCAGCGACCTAGCGGGGAAAATTTCCTTC. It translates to CASSDLAGKISF.

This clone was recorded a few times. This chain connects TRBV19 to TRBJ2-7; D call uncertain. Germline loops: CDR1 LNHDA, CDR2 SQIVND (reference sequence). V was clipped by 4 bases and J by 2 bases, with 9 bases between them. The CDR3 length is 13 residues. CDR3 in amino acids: CASSRSITYEQYF. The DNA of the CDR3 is TGTGCCAGTAGTAGGAGTATAACCTACGAGCAGTACTTC.

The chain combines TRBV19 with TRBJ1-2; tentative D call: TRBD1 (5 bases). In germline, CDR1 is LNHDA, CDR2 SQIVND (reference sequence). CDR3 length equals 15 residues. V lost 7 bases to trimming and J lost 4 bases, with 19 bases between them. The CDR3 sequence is CASKDGGYGLYGYTF. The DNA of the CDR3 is TGTGCCAGTAAGGATGGGGGGTACGGCCTCTATGGCTACACCTTC.

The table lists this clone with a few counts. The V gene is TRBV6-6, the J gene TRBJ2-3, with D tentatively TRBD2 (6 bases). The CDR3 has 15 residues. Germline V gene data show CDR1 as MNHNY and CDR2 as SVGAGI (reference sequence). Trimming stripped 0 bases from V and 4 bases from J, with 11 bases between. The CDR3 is CASSYSTGGPDTQYF. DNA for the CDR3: TGTGCCAGCAGTTACTCGACTGGAGGGCCAGATACGCAGTATTTT.

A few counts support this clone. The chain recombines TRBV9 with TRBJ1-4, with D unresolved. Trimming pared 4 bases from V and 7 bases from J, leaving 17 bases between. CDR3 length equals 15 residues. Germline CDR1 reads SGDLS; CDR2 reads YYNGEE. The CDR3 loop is CASSSHSGPSEKLFF. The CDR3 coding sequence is TGTGCCAGCAGCTCCCACAGCGGTCCCAGTGAAAAACTGTTTTTT.

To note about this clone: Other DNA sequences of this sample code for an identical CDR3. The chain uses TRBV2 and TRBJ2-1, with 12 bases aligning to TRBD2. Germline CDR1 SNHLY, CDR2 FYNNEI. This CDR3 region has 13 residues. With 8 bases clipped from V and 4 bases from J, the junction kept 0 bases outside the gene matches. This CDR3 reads CASGLAGYNEQFF. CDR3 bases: TGTGCCAGCGGACTAGCGGGATACAATGAGCAGTTCTTC.

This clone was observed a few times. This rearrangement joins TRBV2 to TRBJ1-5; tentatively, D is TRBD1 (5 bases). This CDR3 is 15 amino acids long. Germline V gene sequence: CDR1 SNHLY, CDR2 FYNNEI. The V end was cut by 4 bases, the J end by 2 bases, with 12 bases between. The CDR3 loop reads CASSAQGGGNQPQHF. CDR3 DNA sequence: TGTGCCAGCAGTGCCCAGGGAGGAGGCAATCAGCCCCAGCATTTT.

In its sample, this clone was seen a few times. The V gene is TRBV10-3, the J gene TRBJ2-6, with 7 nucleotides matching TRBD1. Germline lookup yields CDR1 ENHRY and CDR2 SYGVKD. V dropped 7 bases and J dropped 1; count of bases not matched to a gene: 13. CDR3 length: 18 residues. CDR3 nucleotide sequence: TGTGCCATCATGAACCCTGGACAGGCGAATTCTGGGGCCAACGTCCTGACTTTC. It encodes CAIMNPGQANSGANVLTF.

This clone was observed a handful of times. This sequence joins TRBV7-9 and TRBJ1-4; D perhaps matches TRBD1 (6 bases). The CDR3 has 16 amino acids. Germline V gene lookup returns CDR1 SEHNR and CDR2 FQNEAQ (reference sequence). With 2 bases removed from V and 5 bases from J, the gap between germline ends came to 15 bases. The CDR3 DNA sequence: TGTGCCAGCAGCTTATTTGGTCTAACAGGGAATGAAAAACTGTTTTTT. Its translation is CASSLFGLTGNEKLFF.

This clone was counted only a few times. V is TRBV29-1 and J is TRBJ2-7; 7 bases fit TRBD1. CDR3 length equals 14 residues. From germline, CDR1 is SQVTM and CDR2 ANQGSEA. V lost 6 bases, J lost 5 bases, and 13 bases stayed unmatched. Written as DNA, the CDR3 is TGCAGCGTCGTAATCCGACAGGGACCCCACGAGCAGTACTTC. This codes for CSVVIRQGPHEQYF.

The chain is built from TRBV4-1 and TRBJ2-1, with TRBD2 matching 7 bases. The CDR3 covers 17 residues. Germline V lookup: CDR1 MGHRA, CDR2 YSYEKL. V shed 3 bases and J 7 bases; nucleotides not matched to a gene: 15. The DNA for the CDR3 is TGCGCCAGCAGCCAGGTGCCCGGGACTAAGGTCAGGAATGAGCAGTTCTTC. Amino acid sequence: CASSQVPGTKVRNEQFF.

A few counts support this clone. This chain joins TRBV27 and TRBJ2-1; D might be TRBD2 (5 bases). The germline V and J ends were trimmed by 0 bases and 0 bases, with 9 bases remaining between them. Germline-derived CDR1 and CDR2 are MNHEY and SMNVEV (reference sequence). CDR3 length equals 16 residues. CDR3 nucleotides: TGTGCCAGCAGTTTATCTCGGGGTGGCTCCTACAATGAGCAGTTCTTC. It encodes CASSLSRGGSYNEQFF.

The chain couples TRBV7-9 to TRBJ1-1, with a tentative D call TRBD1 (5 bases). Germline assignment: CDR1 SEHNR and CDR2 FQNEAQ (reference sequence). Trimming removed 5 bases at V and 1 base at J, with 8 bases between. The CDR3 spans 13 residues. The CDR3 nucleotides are TGTGCCAGCAGCAACACAGGGAACACTGAAGCTTTCTTT. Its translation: CASSNTGNTEAFF.

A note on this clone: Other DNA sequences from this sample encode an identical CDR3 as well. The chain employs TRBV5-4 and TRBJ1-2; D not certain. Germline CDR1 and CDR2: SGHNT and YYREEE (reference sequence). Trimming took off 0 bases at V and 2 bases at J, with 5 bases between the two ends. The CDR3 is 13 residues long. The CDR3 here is CASSLGQNYGYTF. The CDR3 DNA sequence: TGTGCCAGCAGCTTGGGACAAAACTATGGCTACACCTTC. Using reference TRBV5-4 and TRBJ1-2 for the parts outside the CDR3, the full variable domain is ETGVTQSPTHLIKTRGQQVTLRCSSQSGHNTVSWYQQALGQGPQFIFQYYREEENGRGNFPPRFSGLQFPNYSSELNVNALELDDSALYLCASSLGQNYGYTFGSGTRLTVV.

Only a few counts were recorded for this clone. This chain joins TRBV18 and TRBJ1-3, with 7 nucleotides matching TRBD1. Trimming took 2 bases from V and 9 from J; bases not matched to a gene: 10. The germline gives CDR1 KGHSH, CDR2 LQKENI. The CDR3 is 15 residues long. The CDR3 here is CASSPSGQPTVTIYF. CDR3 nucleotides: TGTGCCAGCTCACCATCGGGACAGCCTACGGTCACCATATATTTT. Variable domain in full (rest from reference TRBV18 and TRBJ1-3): NAGVMQNPRHLVRRRGQEARLRCSPMKGHSHVYWYRQLPEEGLKFMVYLQKENIIDESGMPKERFSAEFPKEGPSILRIQQVVRGDSAAYFCASSPSGQPTVTIYFGEGSWLTVV.

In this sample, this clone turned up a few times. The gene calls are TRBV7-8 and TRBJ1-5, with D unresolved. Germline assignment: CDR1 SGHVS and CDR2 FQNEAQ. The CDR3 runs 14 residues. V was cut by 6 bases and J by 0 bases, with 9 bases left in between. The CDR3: CASSRDNSNQPQHF. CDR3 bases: TGTGCCAGCAGTCGAGATAATAGCAATCAGCCCCAGCATTTT. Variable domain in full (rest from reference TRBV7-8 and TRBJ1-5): GAGVSQSPRYKVAKRGQDVALRCDPISGHVSLFWYQQALGQGPEFLTYFQNEAQLDKSGLPSDRFFAERPEGSVSTLKIQRTQQEDSAVYLCASSRDNSNQPQHFGDGTRLSIL.

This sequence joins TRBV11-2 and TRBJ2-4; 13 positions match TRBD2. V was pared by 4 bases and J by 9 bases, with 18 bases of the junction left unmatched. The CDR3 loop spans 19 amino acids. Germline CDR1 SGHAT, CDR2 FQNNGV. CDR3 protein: CASSSIVSWTSGSTGIQYF. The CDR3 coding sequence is TGTGCCAGCAGCTCAATAGTTTCTTGGACTAGCGGGAGCACCGGCATTCAGTACTTC.